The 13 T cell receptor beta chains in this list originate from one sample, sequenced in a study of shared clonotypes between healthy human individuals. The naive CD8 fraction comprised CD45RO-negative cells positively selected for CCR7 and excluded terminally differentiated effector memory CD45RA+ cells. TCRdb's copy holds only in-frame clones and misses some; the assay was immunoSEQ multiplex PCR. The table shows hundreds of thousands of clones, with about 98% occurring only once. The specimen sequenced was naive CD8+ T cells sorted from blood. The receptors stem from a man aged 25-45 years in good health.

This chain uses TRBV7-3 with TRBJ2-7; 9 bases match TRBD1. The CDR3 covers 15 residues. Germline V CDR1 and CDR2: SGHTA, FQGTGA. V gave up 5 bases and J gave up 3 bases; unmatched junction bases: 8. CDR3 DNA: TGTGCCAGCAGCGTATCGGGACAGGGTAACTACGAGCAGTACTTC. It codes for CASSVSGQGNYEQYF.

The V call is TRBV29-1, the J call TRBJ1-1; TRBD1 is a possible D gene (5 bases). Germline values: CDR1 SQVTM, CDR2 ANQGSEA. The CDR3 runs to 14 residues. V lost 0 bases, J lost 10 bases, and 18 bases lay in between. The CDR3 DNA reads TGCAGCGTTGAAGATAATAAAGGGCCCGGGGGAGCTTTCTTT. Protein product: CSVEDNKGPGGAFF.

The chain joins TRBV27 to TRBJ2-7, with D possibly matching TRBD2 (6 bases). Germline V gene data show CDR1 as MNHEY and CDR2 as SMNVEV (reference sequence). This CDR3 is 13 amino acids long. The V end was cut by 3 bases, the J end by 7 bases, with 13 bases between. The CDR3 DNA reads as TGTGCCAGCAGTTTGACCCCGGGGGTAGAGCAGTACTTC. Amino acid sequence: CASSLTPGVEQYF.

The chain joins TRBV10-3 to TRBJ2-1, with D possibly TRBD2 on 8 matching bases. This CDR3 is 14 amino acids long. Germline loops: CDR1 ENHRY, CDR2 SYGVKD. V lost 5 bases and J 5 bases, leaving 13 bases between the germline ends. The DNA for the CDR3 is TGTGCCATCAGTCCCGGGAGGGGGCACAATGAGCAGTTCTTC. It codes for CAISPGRGHNEQFF.

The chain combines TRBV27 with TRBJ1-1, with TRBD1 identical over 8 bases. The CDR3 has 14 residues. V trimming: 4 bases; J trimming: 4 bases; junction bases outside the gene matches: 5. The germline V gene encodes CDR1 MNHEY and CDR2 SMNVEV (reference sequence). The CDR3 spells CASSSHTGGTEAFF. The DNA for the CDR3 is TGTGCCAGCAGTTCACACACAGGGGGCACTGAAGCTTTCTTT.

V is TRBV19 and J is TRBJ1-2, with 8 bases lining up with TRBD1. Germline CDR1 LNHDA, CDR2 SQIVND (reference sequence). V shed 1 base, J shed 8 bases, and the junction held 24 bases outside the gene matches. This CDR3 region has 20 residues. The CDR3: CASSIGRYDGTGTVSEGYTF. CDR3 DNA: TGTGCCAGTAGTATAGGGCGATATGACGGGACAGGCACGGTTTCGGAGGGCTACACCTTC.

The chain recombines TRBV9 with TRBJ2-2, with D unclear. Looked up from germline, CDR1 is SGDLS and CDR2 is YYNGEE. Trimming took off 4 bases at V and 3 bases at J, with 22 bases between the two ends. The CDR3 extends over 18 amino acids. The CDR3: CASSPPISQVRHTGELFF. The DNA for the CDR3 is TGTGCCAGCAGCCCCCCGATAAGTCAGGTTCGACACACCGGGGAGCTGTTTTTT. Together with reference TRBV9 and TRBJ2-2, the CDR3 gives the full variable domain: DSGVTQTPKHLITATGQRVTLRCSPRSGDLSVYWYQQSLDQGLQFLIQYYNGEERAKGNILERFSAQQFPDLHSELNLSSLELGDSALYFCASSPPISQVRHTGELFFGEGSRLTVL.

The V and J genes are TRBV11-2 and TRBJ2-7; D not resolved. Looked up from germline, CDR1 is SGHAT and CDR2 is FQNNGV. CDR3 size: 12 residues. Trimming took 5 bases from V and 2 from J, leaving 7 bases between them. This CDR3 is CASSPLPYEQYF. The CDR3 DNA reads TGTGCCAGCAGCCCACTGCCCTACGAGCAGTACTTC.

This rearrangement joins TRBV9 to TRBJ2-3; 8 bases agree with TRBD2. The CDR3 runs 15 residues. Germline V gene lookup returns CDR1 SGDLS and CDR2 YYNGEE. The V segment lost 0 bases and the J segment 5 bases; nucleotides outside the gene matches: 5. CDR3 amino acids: CASSVDGRAVDTQYF. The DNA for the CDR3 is TGTGCCAGCAGCGTAGACGGGAGGGCCGTAGATACGCAGTATTTT.

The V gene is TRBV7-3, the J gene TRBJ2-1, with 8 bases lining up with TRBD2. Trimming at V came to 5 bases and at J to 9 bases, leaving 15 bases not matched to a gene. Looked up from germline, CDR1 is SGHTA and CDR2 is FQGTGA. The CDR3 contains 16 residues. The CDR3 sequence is CASSLLDVAGSSEQFF. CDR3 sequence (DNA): TGTGCCAGCAGCCTCCTAGATGTAGCGGGATCGAGTGAGCAGTTCTTC.

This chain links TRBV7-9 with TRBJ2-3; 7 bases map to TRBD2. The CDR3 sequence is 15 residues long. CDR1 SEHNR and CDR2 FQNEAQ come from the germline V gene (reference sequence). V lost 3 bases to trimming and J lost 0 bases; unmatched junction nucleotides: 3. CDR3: CASSFREDSTDTQYF. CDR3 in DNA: TGTGCCAGCAGCTTTCGGGAGGATAGCACAGATACGCAGTATTTT. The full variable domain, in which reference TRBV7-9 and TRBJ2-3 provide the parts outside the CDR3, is DTGVSQNPRHKITKRGQNVTFRCDPISEHNRLYWYRQTLGQGPEFLTYFQNEAQLEKSRLLSDRFSAERPKGSFSTLEIQRTEQGDSAMYLCASSFREDSTDTQYFGPGTRLTVL.

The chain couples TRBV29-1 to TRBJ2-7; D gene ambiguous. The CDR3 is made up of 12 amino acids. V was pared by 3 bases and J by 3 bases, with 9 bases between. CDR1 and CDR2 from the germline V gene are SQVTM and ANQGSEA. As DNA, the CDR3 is TGCAGCGTTGACGACGGAAACTACGAGCAGTACTTC. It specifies CSVDDGNYEQYF.

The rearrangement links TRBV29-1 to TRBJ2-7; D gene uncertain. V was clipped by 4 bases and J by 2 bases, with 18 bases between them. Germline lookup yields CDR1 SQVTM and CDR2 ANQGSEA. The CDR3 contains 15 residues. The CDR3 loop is CSVVMFSNWAYEQYF. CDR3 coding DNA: TGCAGCGTTGTAATGTTTAGTAATTGGGCCTACGAGCAGTACTTC.